These 31 T cell receptor beta chains were all obtained from the same sample, sequenced in a study of blood T cells in healthy people across ages. A second PCR, run for roughly 7 to 11 cycles, used a sample-barcoded 5' primer plus a J-beta primer mix. TCRdb re-derived calls from the 5' RACE reads in MiXCR, one entry per CDR3 protein. Found here are about 680,000 distinct CDR3 sequences, 49% of them singletons; the top ten hold roughly 34%. The sequenced material came from blood. The origin of the receptors is a woman in her fifties or sixties in good health.

The V and J genes are TRBV28 and TRBJ2-5, with D maybe TRBD2 (5 bases). Germline CDR1 MDHEN, CDR2 SYDVKM. Trimming took 6 bases from V and 5 from J, leaving 10 bases between them. This CDR3 has 12 residues. The CDR3 bases are TGTGCCAGCAGGGAGGTCCGGGAGACCCAGTACTTC. It translates to CASREVRETQYF.

Regarding this clonotype: A read error may account for a junction end that differs from germline. V gene TRBV29-1 combines with J gene TRBJ1-2; 9 bases line up with TRBD1. Germline V gene data show CDR1 as SQVTM and CDR2 as ANQGSEA. The CDR3 has 15 residues. As DNA, the CDR3 is TGCAGCGTTGAGCTACGGGACAGGGACAACTTTGGCTACACCTTC. This translates into CSVELRDRDNFGYTF. Based on the CDR3 plus reference TRBV29-1 and TRBJ1-2, the full variable domain is SAVISQKPSRDICQRGTSLTIQCQVDSQVTMMFWYRQQPGQSLTLIATANQGSEATYESGFVIDKFPISRPNLTFSTLTVSNMSPEDSSIYLCSVELRDRDNFGYTFGSGTRLTVV.

The chain employs TRBV7-2 and TRBJ1-1, with a weak D call TRBD1 (5 bases). V lost 10 bases and J lost 3, with 18 bases in between. This CDR3 has 14 amino acids. From germline, CDR1 is SGHTA and CDR2 FQGNSA. The CDR3 loop reads CATGLQGTYTEAFF. The CDR3 bases are TGTGCCACCGGACTTCAAGGGACGTACACTGAAGCTTTCTTT.

This CDR3 is CASSVLGGGETQYF. DNA for the CDR3: TGTGCCAGCAGTGTACTTGGCGGAGGGGAGACCCAGTACTTC. The rearrangement uses TRBV2 and TRBJ2-7, with a tentative D call TRBD2 (6 bases). The J call is in doubt because the DNA end fits TRBJ2-5 better. In germline, CDR1 is SNHLY, CDR2 FYNNEI. CDR3 length: 14 residues.

J is TRBJ2-1 and V is TRBV28; TRBD1 matches at 9 bases. CDR3 length: 17 residues. Germline CDR1 is MDHEN and CDR2 is SYDVKM. V shed 2 bases and J 14 bases; nucleotides not matched to a gene: 19. Here the CDR3 reads CASSLPKGQGEVWSKFF. The DNA for the CDR3 is TGTGCCAGCAGTTTACCCAAGGGACAGGGTGAGGTGTGGAGCAAGTTCTTC.

V usage is TRBV6-2 or TRBV6-3 and J usage is TRBJ2-1, with D possibly being TRBD2 (5 bases). CDR1 and CDR2 (germline): MNHEY, SVGEGT. With 0 bases removed from V and 6 bases from J, the gap between germline ends came to 12 bases. This CDR3 comprises 15 residues. The CDR3 coding sequence is TGTGCCAGCAGTTACTCTCGTCTGGGAGCCAATGAGCAGTTCTTC. It codes for CASSYSRLGANEQFF.

The rearrangement uses TRBV9 and TRBJ2-7; D may be TRBD2 (6 bases). The CDR3 is 15 amino acids. Trimming removed 4 bases from V and 0 bases from J, with 14 bases in between. Germline V lookup: CDR1 SGDLS, CDR2 YYNGEE. The DNA of the CDR3 is TGTGCCAGCAGCTCAGAAGCGGGCTACTCCTACGAGCAGTACTTC. It specifies CASSSEAGYSYEQYF.

This clonotype was observed once. This rearrangement joins TRBV7-2 to TRBJ2-1; 13 bases line up with TRBD2. Germline assignment: CDR1 SGHTA and CDR2 FQGNSA. The length of the CDR3 is 16 residues. V dropped 1 base and J dropped 12; count of bases not matched to a gene: 9. For the CDR3, the DNA is TGTGCCAGCAGCTTAGTGTGGACTAGCGGGAGCTCAGGGCAGTTCTTC. Protein sequence: CASSLVWTSGSSGQFF.

This chain links TRBV28 with TRBJ2-1; D is undetermined. The CDR3 spans 12 residues. With 8 bases removed from V and 13 bases from J, the gap between germline ends came to 18 bases. Germline CDR1 is MDHEN and CDR2 is SYDVKM. The CDR3 DNA reads as TGTGCCAGCGGCACTACTGGCGAGACCCAGTTCTTC. Protein sequence: CASGTTGETQFF.

This clonotype was detected only a few times. A read error is possible here, since a much larger clone lies one base away. The V call is TRBV9, the J call TRBJ2-5; D assignment may be TRBD1 or TRBD2 (7 bases each). Germline CDR1 is SGDLS and CDR2 is YYNGEE. Deletions cut 0 bases from V and 11 bases from J, with 20 bases between. The CDR3 has 15 amino acids. Here the CDR3 reads CASSVARQGGGEQYF. In DNA form, the CDR3 reads TGTGCCAGCAGCGTAGCTCGACAGGGAGGGGGGGAGCAGTACTTC.

This clonotype was seen a few times. This chain connects TRBV5-1 to TRBJ1-1; D is uncertain. The germline gives CDR1 SGHRS, CDR2 YFSETQ. Trimming stripped 4 bases from V and 1 base from J, with 8 bases between. The CDR3 length is 13 residues. CDR3 residues: CASSARGNTEAFF. Written as DNA, the CDR3 is TGCGCCAGCAGCGCGAGAGGGAACACTGAAGCTTTCTTT.

This chain uses TRBV14 with TRBJ2-1, with D uncertain. Germline CDR1 SGHDN, CDR2 FVKESK. V lost 2 bases to trimming and J lost 2 bases, with 13 bases between them. The CDR3 totals 16 residues. The CDR3 DNA sequence: TGTGCCAGCAGCCAATGGGGTCTAGTGGCCTACAATGAGCAGTTCTTC. Translation gives CASSQWGLVAYNEQFF.

The V call is TRBV6-5, the J call TRBJ2-3; weak D call: TRBD2 (5 bases). The CDR3 extends over 15 amino acids. Trimming took 3 bases from V and 1 from J, leaving 11 bases between them. Germline V gives CDR1 MNHEY, CDR2 SVGAGI. Written as DNA, the CDR3 is TGTGCCAGCAGTTATTATAACGGGGGCACAGATACGCAGTATTTT. It codes for CASSYYNGGTDTQYF.

The chain carries TRBV7-9 and TRBJ1-1; D not certain. Trimming shortened V by 5 bases and J by 4 bases, and 11 bases separated the two germline ends. Germline V gene sequence: CDR1 SEHNR, CDR2 FQNEAQ (reference sequence). CDR3 length: 13 amino acids. In DNA form, the CDR3 reads TGTGCCAGCAGCCATAACAGCGCCACTGAAGCTTTCTTT. This translates into CASSHNSATEAFF.

This clonotype has more than one count but fewer than ten. V and J are TRBV29-1 and TRBJ2-7, with 8 positions matching TRBD1. The length of the CDR3 is 18 residues. V was pared by 4 bases and J by 4 bases, with 21 bases of the junction left unmatched. Per the germline V gene, CDR1 is SQVTM and CDR2 is ANQGSEA. The CDR3 here is CSVVSRGQEPPTFYEQYF. CDR3 DNA: TGCAGCGTTGTTTCTCGGGGACAGGAGCCCCCAACATTTTACGAGCAGTACTTC.

This clonotype was observed a handful of times. The chain is built from TRBV20-1 and TRBJ2-5; the D is unclear. Germline V gene sequence: CDR1 DFQATT, CDR2 SNEGSKA (reference sequence). V lost 1 base and J lost 2, with 11 bases in between. The CDR3 sequence is 14 residues long. The CDR3 sequence: CSARGFVLQETQYF. The CDR3 DNA reads as TGCAGTGCTAGAGGGTTCGTACTTCAAGAGACCCAGTACTTC.

This clonotype came up a few times. V gene TRBV6-5 combines with J gene TRBJ2-1; D is possibly TRBD1 (6 bases). The J call is uncertain, as TRBJ2-7 better fits the DNA end. Germline CDR1 is MNHEY and CDR2 is SVGAGI. The CDR3 loop spans 16 amino acids. CDR3 sequence reads: CASSYSMGASYNEQYF. CDR3 coding DNA: TGTGCCAGCAGTTACTCGATGGGGGCCTCCTACAATGAGCAGTACTTC.

This chain joins TRBV20-1 and TRBJ2-4, with 7 bases identical to TRBD1. The better agreement between TRBJ2-7 and the DNA end casts doubt on the J call. The CDR3 contains 14 residues. CDR1 DFQATT and CDR2 SNEGSKA come from the germline V gene (reference sequence). The DNA for the CDR3 is TGCAGTGCTACGGAGGACAGGAGAATTTACGAGCAGTACTTC. Amino acid sequence: CSATEDRRIYEQYF.

A single count supports this clonotype. V is TRBV10-3 and J is TRBJ2-1, with 7 bases fitting TRBD1. The CDR3 spans 13 residues. Looked up from germline, CDR1 is ENHRY and CDR2 is SYGVKD. V shed 10 bases, J shed 6 bases, and the junction held 9 bases outside the gene matches. The CDR3 sequence is CATTGAPGNEQFF. CDR3 coding DNA: TGTGCCACCACAGGGGCCCCCGGCAATGAGCAGTTCTTC.

The V call is TRBV25-1, the J call TRBJ2-7; D is perhaps TRBD2 (6 bases). V lost 10 bases to trimming and J lost 0 bases, with 13 bases between them. This CDR3 is 13 amino acids long. Per the germline V gene, CDR1 is MGHDK and CDR2 is SYGVNS. CDR3 in DNA: TGTGCCACTAAGCGGGCCAGCTCCTACGAGCAGTACTTC. The encoded protein is CATKRASSYEQYF.

The rearrangement uses TRBV27 and TRBJ1-1, with D possibly matching TRBD1 (6 bases). This CDR3 is 15 amino acids long. Germline CDR1 and CDR2: MNHEY and SMNVEV (reference sequence). Trimming shortened V by 5 bases and J by 4 bases, and 17 bases separated the two germline ends. The CDR3 protein is CASSRPTGIGTEAFF. DNA for the CDR3: TGTGCCAGCAGTAGACCCACAGGGATCGGCACTGAAGCTTTCTTT.

The chain has TRBV4-3 and TRBJ2-5; 8 bases align to TRBD2. The CDR3 length is 14 residues. Per germline, CDR1 LGHNA and CDR2 YSLEER. After removal of 3 bases from V and 2 bases from J, the junction contained 2 bases not matched to a gene. CDR3 sequence reads: CASSQGLVQETQYF. DNA of the CDR3: TGCGCCAGCAGCCAGGGACTAGTGCAAGAGACCCAGTACTTC.

CDR3 protein: CAISLAGTSYNEQFF. CDR3 sequence (DNA): TGTGCCATCTCCCTAGCGGGAACCTCCTACAATGAGCAGTTCTTC. This chain joins TRBV6-7 and TRBJ2-1, with TRBD2 matching over 9 bases. TRBV6-7 is an open reading frame whose function is uncertain. After removal of 10 bases from V and 0 bases from J, the junction contained 7 bases not matched to a gene. The CDR3 loop spans 15 amino acids.

This clonotype was recorded a few times. The chain carries TRBV12-3 or TRBV12-4 and TRBJ2-5; TRBD2 matches at 10 bases. V was pared by 4 bases and J by 11 bases, with 16 bases of the junction left unmatched. This CDR3 comprises 16 residues. This CDR3 is CASSSEAGGRYNEQYF. CDR3 in DNA: TGTGCCAGCAGTTCAGAAGCGGGAGGGCGCTACAATGAGCAGTACTTC.

The chain links TRBV4-1 to TRBJ2-4, with D possibly called TRBD1 or TRBD2 (5 bases each). CDR3 length equals 16 residues. V was pared by 1 base and J by 3 bases, with 13 bases between. In germline, CDR1 is MGHRA, CDR2 YSYEKL. In nucleotides, the CDR3 is TGCGCCAGCAGCCAAGGGGTTGGGGGAGTCAAAAACATTCAGTACTTC. Its protein product is CASSQGVGGVKNIQYF.

The gene calls are TRBV5-5 and TRBJ2-5; D gene uncertain. The V end lost 6 bases, the J end lost 1 base, and 19 bases lay between the germline ends. The length of the CDR3 is 16 residues. Looked up from germline, CDR1 is SGHKS and CDR2 is YYEKEE (reference sequence). CDR3 protein: CASNPPGSAAQETQYF. In DNA form, the CDR3 reads TGTGCCAGCAACCCTCCTGGGTCGGCAGCCCAAGAGACCCAGTACTTC.

The chain combines TRBV20-1 with TRBJ2-1, with 12 bases identical to TRBD1. Per germline, CDR1 DFQATT and CDR2 SNEGSKA (reference sequence). Trimming cost V 0 bases and J 1 base; bases outside gene matches: 10. This CDR3 contains 19 residues. The CDR3 sequence is CSARDRGTGGLRSYNEQFF. CDR3 bases: TGCAGTGCTAGAGATAGAGGGACAGGGGGCCTACGTTCCTACAATGAGCAGTTCTTC.

V is TRBV7-9 and J is TRBJ2-1; maybe TRBD2 (5 bases). In germline, CDR1 is SEHNR, CDR2 FQNEAQ (reference sequence). The CDR3 is 12 residues long. Between the trimmed V and J ends, which lost 7 bases and 7 bases, there was a span of 11 bases. The CDR3 sequence: CASIRTANEQFF. Written as DNA, the CDR3 is TGTGCCAGCATCAGGACTGCGAATGAGCAGTTCTTC.

The rearrangement uses TRBV20-1 and TRBJ2-1; tentatively, D is TRBD2 (6 bases). CDR3 size: 15 residues. CDR1 is DFQATT and CDR2 is SNEGSKA in the germline V gene (reference sequence). Trimming removed 3 bases at V and 9 bases at J, with 21 bases between. Here the CDR3 DNA reads TGCAGTGCTAGGGAGGGCGGACTACCCCTCGGTGAGCAGTTCTTC. It translates to CSAREGGLPLGEQFF.

This clonotype was counted a few times. The chain combines TRBV29-1 with TRBJ2-3; weak D call: TRBD1 (6 bases). V lost 7 bases, J lost 4 bases, and 15 bases lay in between. This CDR3 contains 13 residues. Germline V gives CDR1 SQVTM, CDR2 ANQGSEA. CDR3 in amino acids: CSASDRIADTQYF. For the CDR3, the DNA is TGCAGCGCCTCTGACAGGATTGCAGATACGCAGTATTTT.

The rearrangement joins TRBV12-3 or TRBV12-4 to TRBJ1-6, with no clear D. The CDR3 length is 16 residues. V was cut by 2 bases and J by 6 bases, with 14 bases left in between. Here the CDR3 DNA reads TGTGCCAGCAGTTTACGGTTTCTGGACTTTAATTCACCCCTCCACTTT. Protein: CASSLRFLDFNSPLHF.